This T cell receptor (beta chain) derives from a study of shared T cell receptors in the human thymus. The CDR3 contains 16 residues. CDR1 is SGHDT and CDR2 is YYEEEE in the germline V gene. The J segment lost 0 bases and the V segment lost 0 bases, leaving 2 bases of the junction unmatched. Assay: immunoSEQ multiplex PCR; the TCRdb copy retains only in-frame clones and omits some. The sample has over 450,000 clones, about 80% seen once. Separately, the same data were catalogued under a study of human thymus T cells. That work adds: Corrective heart surgery yielded the resections from which the thymus tissue came. Gene usage for V and J segments appeared biased in thymic and blood repertoires.

Sequencing was carried out using thymocytes. The clonotype originates from a boy under two years old with a congenital heart defect. The gene calls are TRBV5-6 and TRBJ2-4, with 8 positions matching TRBD1. The CDR3 loop is CASSLGTGLAKNIQYF. The DNA of the CDR3 is TGTGCCAGCAGCTTGGGGACAGGGCTAGCCAAAAACATTCAGTACTTC.